This T cell receptor (beta chain) was captured by sequencing in a study of blood T cell repertoires in COVID-19. Only one count was recorded for this clone. V was shortened by 5 bases and J by 5 bases, with 9 bases between the two germline ends. This CDR3 spans 12 amino acids. The data were produced by immunoSEQ multiplex PCR, yet TCRdb's version contains in-frame clones alone and is incomplete. This table has roughly 520,000 clones, approximately 87% appearing once. Living in about two dozen US areas, the participants were between about 18 and 100 years of age. The clonotype comes from a woman aged 40 to 49 who had recovered from COVID-19. The sequenced sample was PBMCs or T cells enriched from blood (not recorded which). This chain connects TRBV12-3 or TRBV12-4 to TRBJ1-1; no reliable D call. The CDR3 loop is CASSQIPTEAFF. The CDR3 region has the DNA TGTGCCAGCAGTCAGATCCCGACTGAAGCTTTCTTT.